This T cell receptor (beta chain) was documented in a study of OX40 agonist ivuxolimab in advanced cancers. Turning to the overall study: Ivuxolimab was a fully human IgG2 agonistic monoclonal antibody targeting the costimulatory receptor OX40 (CD134). Intravenous ivuxolimab was administered to patients every 2 weeks at six dose levels: 0.01, 0.1, 0.3, 1.5, 3 and 10 mg/kg. Among the 50 to 55 dose-escalation patients, approximately 20 had hepatocellular carcinoma, 15 or so melanoma, 9 renal cell carcinoma and 9 head and neck cancer. In the dose-escalation cohort, around four fifths of patients were male, and the mean age was roughly 60 years, with a range of about 23 to 90. Prior anti-PD-1, anti-PD-L1 or anti-CTLA-4 therapy was permitted, and 40% of dose-escalation patients had received checkpoint inhibitors. Partial responses were achieved by three dose-escalation patients, of whom one had hepatocellular carcinoma and two had cutaneous melanoma. Peripheral TCRbeta sequencing was intended to test whether TCR sequence diversity was altered and clonal T-cell expansion was caused by ivuxolimab. The paper describes the monotherapy dose-escalation part (N = 52 patients) of the phase I trial of ivuxolimab. Summary of the overall study and its limitations: After ivuxolimab, CD8+ T cells had more expanded clones than CD4+ T cells on average. The antigen specificity of the peripheral T cells that underwent clonal expansion was not determined. Partial responders in the 0.1-3.0 mg/kg groups had among the lowest normalized peripheral clonal expansion, especially among CD8+ T cells. At doses of 0.1 to 3.0 mg/kg, clonal expansion of both CD4+ and CD8+ T cells in blood was seen between baseline and week 6. Low levels of normalized T-cell clonal expansion were also seen in some patients who did not respond.

V ends up 8 bases short and J 6 bases short, with an unmatched junction base count of 7. In the germline V gene, CDR1 corresponds to SNHLY and CDR2 to FYNNEI. The CDR3 measures 14 amino acids from cysteine to phenylalanine. The read is trimmed to its CDR3 DNA, 42 bases read in frame from base 1. On this clone itself: Its target antigen remains unknown. No quality values exist for individual bases; no much larger clone is one base distant.

For sequencing of the TCRbeta CDR3 region, genomic DNA was extracted from the sorted cells. TCRbeta CDR3 regions were sequenced using the immunoSEQ Assay. What TCRdb holds here is the immuneACCESS table cut down to in-frame rearrangements. Part of the clones is not present; checked against another copy, under half of the missing clones reflect an unresolved V gene, and the others are unexplained. Counted in this sample were 65,000 to 70,000 clones; roughly nine tenths of them appeared once. About 0.3% of the sample goes to the ten largest clones. The trial excluded patients who had a history of autoimmune disease or were on systemic immunosuppression. Peripheral blood for TCR sequencing was collected from all dose cohorts at baseline, on cycle 4 day 1, and on cycle 7 day 1. Samples were obtained from an open-label, multicenter, first-in-human phase I dose-escalation trial of ivuxolimab. Adults with locally advanced or metastatic head and neck squamous cell, hepatocellular, melanoma or renal cell carcinoma were enrolled in the trial. Before TCR sequencing, CD4+ and CD8+ T cells were separately sorted from peripheral blood.

The chain is assembled from TRBV2 and TRBJ2-7; 13 nucleotides in the junction match TRBD2. Sequencing was performed on CD4+ or CD8+ T cells sorted from blood, taken in a trial of the OX40 agonist ivuxolimab. This receptor was obtained from an adult with an advanced solid tumor such as melanoma, head and neck, liver or kidney cancer. The bases read TGTGCCAGCGGCCCACTAGCGGGAGGGCGCGAGCAGTACTTC. This sequence encodes CASGPLAGGREQYF.